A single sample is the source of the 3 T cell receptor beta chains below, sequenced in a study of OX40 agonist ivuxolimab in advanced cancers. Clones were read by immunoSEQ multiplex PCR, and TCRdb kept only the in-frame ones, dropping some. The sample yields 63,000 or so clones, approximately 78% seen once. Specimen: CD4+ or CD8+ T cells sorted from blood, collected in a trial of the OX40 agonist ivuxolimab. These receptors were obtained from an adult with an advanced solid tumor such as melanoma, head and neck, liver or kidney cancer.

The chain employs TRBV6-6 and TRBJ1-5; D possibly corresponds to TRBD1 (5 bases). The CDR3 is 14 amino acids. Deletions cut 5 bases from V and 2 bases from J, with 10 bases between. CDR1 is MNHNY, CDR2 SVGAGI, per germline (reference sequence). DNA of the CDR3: TGTGCCAGCAGTCCCGGCAGGGGCAATCAGCCCCAGCATTTT. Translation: CASSPGRGNQPQHF.

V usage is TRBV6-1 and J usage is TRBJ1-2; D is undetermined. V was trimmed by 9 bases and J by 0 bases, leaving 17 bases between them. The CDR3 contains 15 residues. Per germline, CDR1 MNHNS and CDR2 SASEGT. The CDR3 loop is CASNDGGLANYGYTF. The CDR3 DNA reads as TGTGCCAGTAACGACGGAGGGTTAGCTAACTATGGCTACACCTTC.

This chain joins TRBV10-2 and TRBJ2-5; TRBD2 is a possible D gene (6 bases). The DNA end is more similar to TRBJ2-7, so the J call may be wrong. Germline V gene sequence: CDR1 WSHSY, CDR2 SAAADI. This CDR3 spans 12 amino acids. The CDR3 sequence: CASRLADHEQYF. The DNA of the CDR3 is TGCGCCAGCAGACTAGCCGACCACGAGCAGTACTTC.